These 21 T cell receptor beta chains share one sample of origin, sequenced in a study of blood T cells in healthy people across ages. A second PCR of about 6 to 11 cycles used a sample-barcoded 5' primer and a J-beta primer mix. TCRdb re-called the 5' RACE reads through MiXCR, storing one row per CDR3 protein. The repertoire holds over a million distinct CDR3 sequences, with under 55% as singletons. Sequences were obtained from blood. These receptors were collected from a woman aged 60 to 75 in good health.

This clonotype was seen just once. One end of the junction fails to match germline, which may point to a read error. CDR3 protein: CASRLLGGGAPTDTQYF. The CDR3 DNA reads as TGTGCCAGCAGGCTATTGGGCGGGGGGGCTCCCACAGACACGCAGTATTTT. The V call is TRBV7-2, the J call TRBJ2-3; 9 positions match TRBD2. The CDR3 extends over 17 amino acids. Germline CDR1 SGHTA, CDR2 FQGNSA.

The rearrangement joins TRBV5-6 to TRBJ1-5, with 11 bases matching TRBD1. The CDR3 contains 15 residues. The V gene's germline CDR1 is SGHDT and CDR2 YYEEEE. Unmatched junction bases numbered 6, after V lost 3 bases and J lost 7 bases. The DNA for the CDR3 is TGTGCCAGCAGCTGGGGGACAGGGGGAGAACAGCCCCAGCATTTT. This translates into CASSWGTGGEQPQHF.

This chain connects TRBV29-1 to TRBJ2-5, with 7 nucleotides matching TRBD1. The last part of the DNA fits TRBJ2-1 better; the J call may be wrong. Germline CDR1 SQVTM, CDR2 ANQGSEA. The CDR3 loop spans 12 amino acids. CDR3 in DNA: TGCAGCGTTCGAGGGGGCCAAGAGACCCAGTTCTTC. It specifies CSVRGGQETQFF.

This chain's CDR3 is CASSPRQGYYNEQFF. In DNA, the CDR3 is TGTGCCAGCAGCCCTCGACAGGGTTACTACAATGAGCAGTTCTTC. This chain uses TRBV7-9 with TRBJ2-1; 7 bases are shared with TRBD1. Per the germline V gene, CDR1 is SEHNR and CDR2 is FQNEAQ (reference sequence). The CDR3 is 15 amino acids. The V gene end was trimmed by 5 bases and the J gene end by 3 bases; junction bases not matched to a gene: 7.

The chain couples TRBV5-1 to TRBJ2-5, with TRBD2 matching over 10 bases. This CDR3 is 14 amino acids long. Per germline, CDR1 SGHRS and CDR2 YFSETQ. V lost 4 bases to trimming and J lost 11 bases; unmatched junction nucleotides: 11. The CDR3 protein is CASSNGLAENEQYF. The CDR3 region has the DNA TGCGCCAGCAGCAACGGACTAGCGGAAAATGAGCAGTACTTC.

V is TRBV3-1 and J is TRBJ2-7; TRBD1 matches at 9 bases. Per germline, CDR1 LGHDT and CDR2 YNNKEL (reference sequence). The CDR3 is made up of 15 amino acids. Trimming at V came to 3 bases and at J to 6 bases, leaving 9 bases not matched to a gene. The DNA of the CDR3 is TGTGCCAGCAGCCAGGACCTGGGACAGGGCTTCGAGCAGTACTTC. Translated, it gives CASSQDLGQGFEQYF.

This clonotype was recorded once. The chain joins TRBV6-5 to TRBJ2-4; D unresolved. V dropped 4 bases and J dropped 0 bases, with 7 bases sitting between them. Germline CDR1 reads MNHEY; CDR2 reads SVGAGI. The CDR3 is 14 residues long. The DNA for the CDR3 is TGTGCCAGCAGTTCACGAGTAGCCAAAAACATTCAGTACTTC. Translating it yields CASSSRVAKNIQYF.

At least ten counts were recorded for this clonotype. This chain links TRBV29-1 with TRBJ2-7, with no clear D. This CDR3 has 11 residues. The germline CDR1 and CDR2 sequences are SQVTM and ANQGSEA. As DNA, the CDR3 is TGCTCCGGGTTCGAGGTGGGGGAGCAGTACTTC. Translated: CSGFEVGEQYF.

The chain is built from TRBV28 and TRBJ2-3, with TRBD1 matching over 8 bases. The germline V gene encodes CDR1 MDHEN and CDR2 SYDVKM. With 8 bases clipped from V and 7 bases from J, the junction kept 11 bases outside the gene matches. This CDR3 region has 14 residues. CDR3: CASARTGNRYTQYF. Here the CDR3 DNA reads TGTGCCAGCGCTAGGACAGGGAATAGGTATACGCAGTATTTT. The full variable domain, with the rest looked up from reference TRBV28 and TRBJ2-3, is DVKVTQSSRYLVKRTGEKVFLECVQDMDHENMFWYRQDPGLGLRLIYFSYDVKMKEKGDIPEGYSVSREKKERFSLILESASTNQTSMYLCASARTGNRYTQYFGPGTRLTVL.

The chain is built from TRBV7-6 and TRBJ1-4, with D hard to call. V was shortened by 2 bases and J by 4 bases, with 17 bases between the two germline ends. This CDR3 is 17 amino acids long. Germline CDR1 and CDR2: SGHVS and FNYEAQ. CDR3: CASSLRPVDEFNEKLFF. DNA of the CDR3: TGTGCCAGCAGCTTAAGACCGGTGGACGAGTTTAATGAAAAACTGTTTTTT.

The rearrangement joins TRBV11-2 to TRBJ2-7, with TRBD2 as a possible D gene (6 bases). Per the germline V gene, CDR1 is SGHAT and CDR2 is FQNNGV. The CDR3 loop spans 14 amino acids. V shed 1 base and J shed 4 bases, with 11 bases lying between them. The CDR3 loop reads CASSLAGVWYEQYF. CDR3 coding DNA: TGTGCCAGCAGCTTAGCGGGAGTGTGGTACGAGCAGTACTTC.

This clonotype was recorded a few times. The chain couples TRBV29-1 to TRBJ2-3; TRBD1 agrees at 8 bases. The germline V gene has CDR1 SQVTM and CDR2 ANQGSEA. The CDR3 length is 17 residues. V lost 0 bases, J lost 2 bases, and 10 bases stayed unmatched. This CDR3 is CSVEDPRTGSHTDTQYF. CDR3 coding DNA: TGCAGCGTTGAAGATCCAAGGACAGGGAGCCACACAGATACGCAGTATTTT.

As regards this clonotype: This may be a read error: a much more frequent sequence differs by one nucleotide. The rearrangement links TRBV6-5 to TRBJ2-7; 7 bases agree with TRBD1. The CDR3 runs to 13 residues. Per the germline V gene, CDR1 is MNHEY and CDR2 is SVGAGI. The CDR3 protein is CATSTTGTYEQYF. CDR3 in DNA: TGTGCCACCAGTACGACAGGGACCTACGAGCAGTACTTC.

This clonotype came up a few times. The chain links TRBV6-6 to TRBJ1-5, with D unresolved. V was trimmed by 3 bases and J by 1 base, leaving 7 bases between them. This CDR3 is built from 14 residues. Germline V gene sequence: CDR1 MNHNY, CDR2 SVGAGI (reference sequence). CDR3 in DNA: TGTGCCAGCAGTTATAAACAGAGCAATCAGCCCCAGCATTTT. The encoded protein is CASSYKQSNQPQHF.

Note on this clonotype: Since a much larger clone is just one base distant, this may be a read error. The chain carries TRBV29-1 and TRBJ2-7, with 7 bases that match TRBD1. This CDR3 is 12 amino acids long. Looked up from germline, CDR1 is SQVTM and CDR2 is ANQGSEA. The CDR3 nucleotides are TGCGGCGTTGTAGGGGGCCTTTACGAGCAGTACTTC. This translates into CGVVGGLYEQYF.

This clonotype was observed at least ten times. The CDR3 DNA is TGTGCCAGCAGTTCAGGGGGCGAGCAGTACTTC. Protein product: CASSSGGEQYF. The chain recombines TRBV6-1 with TRBJ2-7; 7 bases are shared with TRBD1. Germline CDR1 is MNHNS and CDR2 is SASEGT. This CDR3 contains 11 residues. With 5 bases clipped from V and 6 bases from J, the junction kept 1 base outside the gene matches.

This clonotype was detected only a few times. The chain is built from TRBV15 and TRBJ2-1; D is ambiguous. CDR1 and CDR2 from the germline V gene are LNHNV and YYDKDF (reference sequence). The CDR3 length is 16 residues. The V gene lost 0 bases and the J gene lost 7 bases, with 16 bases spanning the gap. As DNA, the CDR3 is TGTGCCACCAGCAGAGATGATTCAGTTATGTTAAATGAGCAGTTCTTC. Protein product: CATSRDDSVMLNEQFF.

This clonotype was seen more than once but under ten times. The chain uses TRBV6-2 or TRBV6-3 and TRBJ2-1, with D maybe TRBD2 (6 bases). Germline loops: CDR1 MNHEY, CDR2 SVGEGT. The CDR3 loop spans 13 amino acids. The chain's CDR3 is CFSMGGPYNEQFF. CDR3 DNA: TGTTTTTCGATGGGGGGACCCTACAATGAGCAGTTCTTC.

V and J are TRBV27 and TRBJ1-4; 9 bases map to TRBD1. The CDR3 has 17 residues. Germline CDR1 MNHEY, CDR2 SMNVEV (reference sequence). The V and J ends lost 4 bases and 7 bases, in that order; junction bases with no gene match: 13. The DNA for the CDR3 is TGTGCCAGCAGTTGGACAGGGGTCTCAGGCTTTCCTGAAAAACTGTTTTTT. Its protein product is CASSWTGVSGFPEKLFF.

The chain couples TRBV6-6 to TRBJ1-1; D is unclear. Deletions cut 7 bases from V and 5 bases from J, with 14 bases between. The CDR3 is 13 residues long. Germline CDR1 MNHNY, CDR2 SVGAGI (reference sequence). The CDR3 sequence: CASIKSGETEAFF. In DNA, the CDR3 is TGTGCCAGCATCAAGTCTGGGGAGACTGAAGCTTTCTTT.

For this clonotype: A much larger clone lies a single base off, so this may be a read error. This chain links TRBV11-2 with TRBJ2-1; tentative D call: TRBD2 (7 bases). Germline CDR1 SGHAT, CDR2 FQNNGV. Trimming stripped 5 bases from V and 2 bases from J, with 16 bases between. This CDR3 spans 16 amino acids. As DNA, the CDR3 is TGTGCCAGCAGCCAAGGGGGGGGAGAGACCTACAATGAGCAGTTCTTC. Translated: CASSQGGGETYNEQFF.